The table lists the clone carrying this T cell receptor (beta chain) with a few counts. The source of the sample is a study of patients and donors after allogeneic stem cell transplantation. TCRdb redid the calling of the RT-PCR reads with MiXCR, one entry per CDR3 protein. The sample carries 800,000 to 1,000,000 distinct CDR3 sequences, about a sixth recorded once. CDR1 and CDR2 (germline): SGHRS, YFSETQ. The CDR3 runs 15 residues. V lost 0 bases and J 7 bases, leaving 13 bases between the germline ends. This clonotype was obtained from a human donor who was either an allogeneic HSCT recipient or a stem cell or donor lymphocyte infusion donor (not recorded which). It is not recorded whose cells these are; they may come from a transplant donor. V and J are TRBV5-1 and TRBJ2-2; maybe TRBD1 (6 bases). Sequencing was performed on blood, either unsorted or a sorted T cell fraction (not recorded which). The CDR3 coding sequence is TGCGCCAGCAGCTTGGACAGGGCAGGAATCGGGGAGCTGTTTTTT. This sequence encodes CASSLDRAGIGELFF. Complete variable domain (other parts from reference TRBV5-1 and TRBJ2-2): KAGVTQTPRYLIKTRGQQVTLSCSPISGHRSVSWYQQTPGQGLQFLFEYFSETQRNKGNFPGRFSGRQFSNSRSEMNVSTLELGDSALYLCASSLDRAGIGELFFGEGSRLTVL.